The 32 T cell receptor beta chains reported below all come from one sample, sequenced in a study of early T cells in non-severe SARS-CoV-2 infection (dated by TCRdb to the early 2020s). Library construction relied on 5' RACE. The run used a NextSeq 500. TCRdb reanalyzed the raw reads on its own, using fastp at Q25 for trimming and MiXCR for clone calling, and kept in-frame beta chains. CDR3 protein duplicates are merged, each entry listing the most common genes and DNA. This sample gives 50,000 to 70,000 distinct CDR3 sequences in total; about 15% of them show up just once. The ten biggest clones cover more than 8% of the sample. The sample consisted of whole blood, taken at baseline. The receptors originated from an adult who was a healthcare worker with PCR-confirmed SARS-CoV-2 infection or an uninfected control (not recorded which).

This clonotype was seen a few times. The V call is TRBV20-1, the J call TRBJ1-1, with unresolved D. Germline loops: CDR1 DFQATT, CDR2 SNEGSKA (reference sequence). This CDR3 region has 11 residues. In DNA form, the CDR3 reads TGCGCTAGCGCAGTGAACACTGAAGCTTTCTTT. This translates into CASAVNTEAFF.

This clonotype was observed a handful of times. This chain joins TRBV11-2 and TRBJ2-3, with D possibly being TRBD1 (6 bases). The CDR3 consists of 15 residues. CDR1 is SGHAT and CDR2 is FQNNGV in the germline V gene. Trimming cost V 5 bases and J 2 bases, with 14 bases left between them. This CDR3 reads CASSPLGANTDTQYF. The DNA of the CDR3 is TGTGCCAGCAGCCCCCTGGGGGCCAACACAGATACGCAGTATTTT.

Ten or more counts support this clonotype. V and J are TRBV20-1 and TRBJ1-5; D call uncertain. The CDR3 has 14 amino acids. The V gene's germline CDR1 is DFQATT and CDR2 SNEGSKA (reference sequence). The V end lost 0 bases, the J end lost 4 bases, and 10 bases lay between the germline ends. The DNA of the CDR3 is TGCAGTGCTAGAGAGGGGAGTTTTAATCAGCCCCAGCATTTT. Translation: CSAREGSFNQPQHF.

This clonotype was detected ten times or more. This chain uses TRBV29-1 with TRBJ2-1; TRBD2 matches at 9 bases. This CDR3 contains 16 residues. The germline CDR1 and CDR2 sequences are SQVTM and ANQGSEA. V lost 0 bases, J lost 8 bases, and 11 bases stayed unmatched. The CDR3 bases are TGCAGCGTTGAAGACCGATTAGCGGGAGTAGGCGATGAGCAGTTCTTC. Translated, it gives CSVEDRLAGVGDEQFF.

The J gene is TRBJ2-3, the V gene TRBV10-2; D is unresolved. The V end lost 2 bases, the J end lost 3 bases, and 6 bases lay between the germline ends. CDR1 is WSHSY and CDR2 is SAAADI in the germline V gene. The CDR3 is 13 amino acids. CDR3 region: CASSEPGTDTQYF. DNA of the CDR3: TGCGCCAGCAGTGAGCCCGGTACAGATACGCAGTATTTT.

This clonotype turned up a few times. V is TRBV18 and J is TRBJ1-1, with 12 positions matching TRBD1. V dropped 3 bases and J dropped 11; count of bases not matched to a gene: 10. Germline V CDR1 and CDR2: KGHSH, LQKENI. The CDR3 extends over 15 amino acids. The CDR3 nucleotides read TGTGCCAGCTCACCCGCCGTTGGGACAGGGGGCTTCGCTTTCTTT. It encodes CASSPAVGTGGFAFF.

This clonotype has at least ten counts. This rearrangement joins TRBV7-9 to TRBJ1-1, with D maybe TRBD1 (6 bases). The CDR3 runs 15 residues. Germline CDR1 is SEHNR and CDR2 is FQNEAQ (reference sequence). Trimming pared 2 bases from V and 3 bases from J, leaving 13 bases between. CDR3 in amino acids: CASSLFGGKDTEAFF. CDR3 coding DNA: TGTGCCAGCAGCTTATTTGGGGGCAAGGACACTGAAGCTTTCTTT.

V usage is TRBV10-3 and J usage is TRBJ2-1; a possible D gene is TRBD2 (7 bases). Germline V lookup: CDR1 ENHRY, CDR2 SYGVKD. V was pared by 6 bases and J by 3 bases, with 9 bases between. This CDR3 contains 13 residues. The CDR3 DNA sequence: TGTGCCATCAGGGGAGGGGGCTACAATGAGCAGTTCTTC. Protein sequence: CAIRGGGYNEQFF.

In this sample, this clonotype turned up a few times. The CDR3 nucleotides are TGTGCCAGCAGTAGGGAGGGGTACGAGCAGTACTTC. This translates into CASSREGYEQYF. This sequence joins TRBV12-3 or TRBV12-4 and TRBJ2-7; 7 nucleotides agree with TRBD2. With V trimmed by 5 bases and J by 4 bases, 2 bases remained unmatched. This CDR3 contains 12 residues.

Only a few counts were recorded for this clonotype. The chain combines TRBV10-1 with TRBJ2-1; TRBD2 agrees at 10 bases. The CDR3 length is 14 residues. Unmatched junction bases numbered 4, after V lost 5 bases and J lost 6 bases. Per germline, CDR1 WNHNN and CDR2 SYGVQD (reference sequence). The CDR3 loop is CASSRSGRANEQFF. CDR3 nucleotide sequence: TGCGCCAGCAGTAGGAGCGGGAGGGCCAATGAGCAGTTCTTC.

This clonotype was seen only a few times. The chain joins TRBV10-2 to TRBJ1-5, with D possibly TRBD1 on 6 matching bases. Germline assignment: CDR1 WSHSY and CDR2 SAAADI. The ends were cut back, 5 bases at V and 6 bases at J, with 11 bases in the middle. The CDR3 contains 13 residues. In DNA form, the CDR3 reads TGCGCCAGCAGTACAGGGTACGGTCAGCCCCAGCATTTT. Encoded protein: CASSTGYGQPQHF.

This chain links TRBV6-5 with TRBJ1-6, with 10 bases matching TRBD1. Germline trimming cut 5 bases from V and 8 bases from J; bases unmatched to any gene: 9. Germline V gene sequence: CDR1 MNHEY, CDR2 SVGAGI. This CDR3 spans 16 amino acids. The chain's CDR3 is CASSAPGTGAYSPLHF. In DNA form, the CDR3 reads TGTGCCAGCAGTGCTCCCGGGACAGGGGCGTATTCACCCCTCCACTTT.

There are a few counts of this clonotype. The CDR3 bases are TGTGCCAGCAGCCACGGGCAGTTCACAGATACGCAGTATTTT. Its protein product is CASSHGQFTDTQYF. The chain couples TRBV14 to TRBJ2-3; D is uncertain. Per germline, CDR1 SGHDN and CDR2 FVKESK. The V end was cut by 3 bases, the J end by 2 bases, with 9 bases between. This CDR3 has 14 residues.

This chain links TRBV6-5 with TRBJ2-1; a weak D match, TRBD2 (5 bases). CDR1 is MNHEY, CDR2 SVGAGI, per germline. CDR3 size: 14 residues. The V and J ends lost 6 bases and 0 bases respectively, with 9 bases between them. The CDR3 DNA follows: TGTGCCAGCAGCCGGGGTTACTCCTACAATGAGCAGTTCTTC. Its protein product is CASSRGYSYNEQFF.

The V call is TRBV7-9, the J call TRBJ2-3, with a weak D call TRBD2 (6 bases). CDR3 size: 14 residues. The V gene lost 5 bases and the J gene lost 2 bases, with 11 bases spanning the gap. The germline CDR1 and CDR2 sequences are SEHNR and FQNEAQ (reference sequence). The CDR3: CASSPRLDTDTQYF. The CDR3 DNA sequence: TGTGCCAGCAGCCCCCGACTAGACACAGATACGCAGTATTTT.

This clonotype occurred a few times. V usage is TRBV9 and J usage is TRBJ2-1; D unresolved. The CDR3 extends over 14 amino acids. Germline CDR1 and CDR2: SGDLS and YYNGEE. V lost 0 bases to trimming and J lost 2 bases, with 6 bases between them. CDR3 sequence: CASSVDHPYNEQFF. The CDR3 DNA follows: TGTGCCAGCAGCGTAGATCACCCCTACAATGAGCAGTTCTTC.

The chain couples TRBV3-1 to TRBJ2-3, with D possibly being TRBD2 (6 bases). The length of the CDR3 is 16 residues. Germline-derived CDR1 and CDR2 are LGHDT and YNNKEL (reference sequence). Trimming removed 3 bases from V and 0 bases from J, with 13 bases in between. CDR3 residues: CASSQGGLDSTDTQYF. CDR3 in DNA: TGTGCCAGCAGCCAGGGGGGTTTGGACAGCACAGATACGCAGTATTTT.

The rearrangement uses TRBV7-9 and TRBJ2-3, with D tentatively TRBD1 (6 bases). This CDR3 spans 15 amino acids. Germline assignment: CDR1 SEHNR and CDR2 FQNEAQ (reference sequence). Trimming shortened V by 6 bases and J by 0 bases, and 13 bases separated the two germline ends. CDR3 sequence reads: CASRDIQGSTDTQYF. Written as DNA, the CDR3 is TGTGCCAGCAGAGACATCCAGGGGAGCACAGATACGCAGTATTTT.

The sample holds many counts of this clonotype. The rearrangement joins TRBV7-9 to TRBJ1-6; 9 nucleotides align to TRBD1. Germline CDR1 is SEHNR and CDR2 is FQNEAQ (reference sequence). This CDR3 is 17 amino acids long. The V gene end was trimmed by 4 bases and the J gene end by 6 bases; junction bases not matched to a gene: 10. The CDR3 here is CASSSVGQGYANSPLHF. For the CDR3, the DNA is TGTGCCAGCAGCTCCGTTGGACAGGGGTACGCTAATTCACCCCTCCACTTT.

The table lists this clonotype with a few counts. The rearrangement joins TRBV4-1 to TRBJ2-2; D is unclear. The V end was cut by 1 base, the J end by 3 bases, with 9 bases between. The CDR3 totals 15 residues. Germline CDR1 reads MGHRA; CDR2 reads YSYEKL. This chain's CDR3 is CASSQGADYTGELFF. The CDR3 DNA reads as TGCGCCAGCAGCCAAGGGGCAGATTACACCGGGGAGCTGTTTTTT.

This clonotype was counted a few times. V gene TRBV7-9 combines with J gene TRBJ2-7, with no clear D. The CDR3 is 13 residues long. CDR1 and CDR2 (germline): SEHNR, FQNEAQ (reference sequence). The ends were cut back, 5 bases at V and 6 bases at J, with 14 bases in the middle. The DNA for the CDR3 is TGTGCCAGCAGCAAACCGGGCGCCTTCGAGCAGTACTTC. Translated: CASSKPGAFEQYF.

This clonotype was counted a few times. The CDR3 sequence: CASSRGYGGHEQFF. CDR3 bases: TGTGCCAGCAGCCGGGGCTACGGGGGACATGAGCAGTTCTTC. The chain combines TRBV7-6 with TRBJ2-1, with a weak D call TRBD2 (6 bases). The CDR3 consists of 14 residues. Germline V gives CDR1 SGHVS, CDR2 FNYEAQ. Trimming shortened V by 5 bases and J by 8 bases, and 16 bases separated the two germline ends.

V usage is TRBV5-4 and J usage is TRBJ1-2; 11 bases fit TRBD1. The CDR3 has 15 amino acids. Trimming removed 4 bases from V and 8 bases from J; junction bases left unmatched: 10. Per germline, CDR1 SGHNT and CDR2 YYREEE (reference sequence). CDR3 sequence: CASSPGDRGYHGYTF. The CDR3 DNA follows: TGTGCCAGCAGCCCGGGGGACAGGGGGTATCACGGCTACACCTTC.

This clonotype was picked up a small number of times. The V call is TRBV28, the J call TRBJ1-2; 7 bases fit TRBD1. Germline loops: CDR1 MDHEN, CDR2 SYDVKM. After removal of 5 bases from V and 2 bases from J, the junction contained 5 bases not matched to a gene. The length of the CDR3 is 14 residues. CDR3 nucleotides: TGTGCCAGCAGTAGCCTGACAGGGAACTATGGCTACACCTTC. As protein: CASSSLTGNYGYTF.

In this sample, this clonotype turned up a few times. The V and J genes are TRBV20-1 and TRBJ2-3; D not certain. Germline loops: CDR1 DFQATT, CDR2 SNEGSKA (reference sequence). Deletions cut 7 bases from V and 0 bases from J, with 20 bases between. The CDR3 extends over 16 amino acids. The CDR3 DNA is TGCAGTGGGCAGAGGATGAGGTCACCTAGCACAGATACGCAGTATTTT. Amino acid sequence: CSGQRMRSPSTDTQYF.

The rearrangement joins TRBV5-1 to TRBJ1-4; D perhaps matches TRBD1 (5 bases). The V end was cut by 2 bases, the J end by 7 bases, with 18 bases between. Germline CDR1 and CDR2: SGHRS and YFSETQ. The CDR3 loop spans 16 amino acids. CDR3 nucleotide sequence: TGCGCCAGCAGCTTTAACGGAGGGGAGTGGGGTGAAAAACTGTTTTTT. It translates to CASSFNGGEWGEKLFF.

This clonotype was observed a handful of times. J is TRBJ2-5 and V is TRBV11-3; the match to TRBD2 covers 13 bases. With 5 bases clipped from V and 1 base from J, the junction kept 7 bases outside the gene matches. The length of the CDR3 is 17 residues. Per germline, CDR1 SGHNT and CDR2 YENEEA. CDR3 bases: TGTGCCAGCAGCCCAGGGACTAGCGGGACGCCCCAAGAGACCCAGTACTTC. Its protein product is CASSPGTSGTPQETQYF.

The chain uses TRBV11-1 and TRBJ2-1; D gene uncertain. Trimming shortened V by 1 base and J by 7 bases, and 5 bases separated the two germline ends. The germline CDR1 and CDR2 sequences are SGHAT and FQDESV (reference sequence). The CDR3 runs 12 residues. In nucleotides, the CDR3 is TGTGCCAGCAGCTTAGGGATTAATGAGCAGTTCTTC. The encoded protein is CASSLGINEQFF.

This clonotype was detected a few times. The chain carries TRBV4-2 and TRBJ2-7; 7 nucleotides line up with TRBD2. CDR1 and CDR2 (germline): LGHNA, YNFKEQ. The CDR3 length is 18 residues. Trimming took 4 bases from V and 0 from J; bases not matched to a gene: 15. CDR3 bases: TGTGCCAGCAGCCTCAAATACGGAACTAGCGACCCCTCCTACGAGCAGTACTTC. Encoded protein: CASSLKYGTSDPSYEQYF.

The table lists this clonotype with many counts. This CDR3 reads CASAKTPYGYTF. The CDR3 region has the DNA TGTGCCAGTGCAAAGACTCCCTATGGCTACACCTTC. The chain couples TRBV28 to TRBJ1-2; D is ambiguous. V dropped 9 bases and J dropped 4 bases, with 12 bases sitting between them. The germline gives CDR1 MDHEN, CDR2 SYDVKM. The CDR3 has 12 residues.

This clonotype was seen more than once but under ten times. The chain has TRBV5-1 and TRBJ2-7; 9 positions agree with TRBD2. With 3 bases clipped from V and 4 bases from J, the junction kept 5 bases outside the gene matches. Germline V gene data show CDR1 as SGHRS and CDR2 as YFSETQ. The CDR3 sequence is 14 residues long. CDR3 sequence: CASSSETSGYEQYF. The CDR3 DNA follows: TGCGCCAGCAGCTCGGAGACTAGCGGTTACGAGCAGTACTTC.

In its sample, this clonotype is medium-sized. The chain joins TRBV28 to TRBJ2-3; no definite D call. This CDR3 comprises 16 residues. Trimming pared 3 bases from V and 2 bases from J, leaving 15 bases between. The germline V gene encodes CDR1 MDHEN and CDR2 SYDVKM. CDR3 nucleotide sequence: TGTGCCAGCAGTTTGGTGCCCGGCGGAACCACAGATACGCAGTATTTT. This sequence encodes CASSLVPGGTTDTQYF.